Shown below are 17 T cell receptor beta chains from a single sample sequenced in a study of human T cells and chemical hapten exposure. TCRdb analysed the RACE reads with MiXCR anew, one entry per CDR3 protein. The sample comprises 50,000 to 70,000 distinct CDR3 sequences, approximately 6.5% of which are singletons, and around 3.6% rests with the top ten. Regarding time point: healthy volunteer bleed at 6 weeks. The starting material, unfractionated whole blood, was used for total RNA extraction. Sequenced: whole blood. The receptors derive from a female donor in good health. Some clones in this sample may be carry-over from other donors' samples.

This clonotype was recorded many times. V is TRBV20-1 and J is TRBJ2-5; D uncertain. Trimming removed 6 bases at V and 4 bases at J, with 18 bases between. The length of the CDR3 is 14 residues. The germline V gene has CDR1 DFQATT and CDR2 SNEGSKA (reference sequence). The CDR3 coding sequence is TGCAGTGCAACCGGGCCCTCAACGGGAGAGACCCAGTACTTC. Its translation: CSATGPSTGETQYF.

This clonotype was observed a few times. The CDR3 sequence: CSAREPMTSVNEQFF. In DNA, the CDR3 is TGCAGTGCTAGAGAACCCATGACTAGCGTCAATGAGCAGTTCTTC. The V and J genes are TRBV20-1 and TRBJ2-1; 8 bases line up with TRBD2. Looked up from germline, CDR1 is DFQATT and CDR2 is SNEGSKA (reference sequence). This CDR3 contains 15 residues. Trimming took 0 bases from V and 6 from J; bases not matched to a gene: 7.

This clonotype was seen ten or more times. This chain connects TRBV12-3 or TRBV12-4 to TRBJ1-5; D uncertain. V was trimmed by 1 base and J by 1 base, leaving 5 bases between them. This CDR3 comprises 14 residues. In DNA form, the CDR3 reads TGTGCCAGCAGTTTAGATGGGAGCAATCAGCCCCAGCATTTT. This translates into CASSLDGSNQPQHF.

This clonotype was seen at least ten times. The chain recombines TRBV20-1 with TRBJ2-5; D is unresolved. Trimming stripped 2 bases from V and 5 bases from J, with 12 bases between. The CDR3 totals 13 residues. Germline loops: CDR1 DFQATT, CDR2 SNEGSKA (reference sequence). The CDR3 here is CSARRGGGETQYF. For the CDR3, the DNA is TGCAGTGCTAGACGAGGTGGTGGTGAGACCCAGTACTTC.

This clonotype was picked up a small number of times. The chain has TRBV28 and TRBJ1-2, with D possibly TRBD1 on 5 matching bases. V lost 6 bases and J 5 bases, leaving 10 bases between the germline ends. CDR1 is MDHEN and CDR2 is SYDVKM in the germline V gene. This CDR3 contains 12 residues. The CDR3 DNA reads TGTGCCAGCAGCGTGAACAGGTATGGCTACACCTTC. This gives the protein CASSVNRYGYTF.

This clonotype was counted ten times or more. The chain carries TRBV4-3 and TRBJ2-1, with a tentative D call TRBD2 (5 bases). V lost 0 bases and J lost 13, with 13 bases in between. The V gene's germline CDR1 is LGHNA and CDR2 YSLEER. The CDR3 totals 13 residues. The CDR3 region has the DNA TGCGCCAGCAGCCAAGATCGGTCGAGGGAACAGTTCTTC. Residues: CASSQDRSREQFF.

The gene calls are TRBV20-1 and TRBJ2-3, with D hard to call. This CDR3 region has 14 residues. Between the trimmed V and J ends, which lost 2 bases and 0 bases, there was a span of 9 bases. Per the germline V gene, CDR1 is DFQATT and CDR2 is SNEGSKA (reference sequence). This CDR3 is CSARLVISTDTQYF. The DNA of the CDR3 is TGCAGTGCTAGACTAGTCATTAGCACAGATACGCAGTATTTT.

This clonotype was recorded a few times. The chain carries TRBV5-1 and TRBJ1-1, with no clear D. CDR1 and CDR2 from the germline V gene are SGHRS and YFSETQ. The CDR3 loop spans 11 amino acids. The V end was cut by 3 bases, the J end by 11 bases, with 11 bases between. As DNA, the CDR3 is TGCGCCAGCAGCTCGTCTGCGGGGGCTTTCTTT. Encoded protein: CASSSSAGAFF.

This clonotype came up many times. The chain uses TRBV7-2 and TRBJ1-5; possible D gene TRBD1, 5 bases. Germline V CDR1 and CDR2: SGHTA, FQGNSA. V lost 1 base to trimming and J lost 6 bases, with 10 bases between them. The CDR3 consists of 14 residues. CDR3 loop: CASSLGGGTQPQHF. CDR3 coding DNA: TGTGCCAGCAGCTTAGGCGGGGGGACTCAGCCCCAGCATTTT.

The chain couples TRBV28 to TRBJ2-4, with TRBD1 matching 8 bases. This CDR3 region has 14 residues. Losses at the gene ends were 7 bases for V and 2 bases for J; bases not matched to a gene: 4. Germline lookup yields CDR1 MDHEN and CDR2 SYDVKM. The CDR3 DNA is TGTGCCAGCACACGACAGGGGACCAAAAACATTCAGTACTTC. Translation: CASTRQGTKNIQYF.

This clonotype occurred a few times. This chain joins TRBV19 and TRBJ2-7, with D tentatively TRBD2 (5 bases). The V gene lost 8 bases and the J gene lost 1 base, with 12 bases spanning the gap. Germline V CDR1 and CDR2: LNHDA, SQIVND (reference sequence). CDR3 size: 13 residues. The CDR3 coding sequence is TGTGCCAGTGGGGTAGGAGGTTCCTACGAGCAGTACTTC. It translates to CASGVGGSYEQYF.

A few counts support this clonotype. The chain links TRBV12-3 or TRBV12-4 to TRBJ2-5, with D possibly TRBD1 on 6 matching bases. This CDR3 has 13 residues. Trimming took 6 bases from V and 3 from J, leaving 11 bases between them. The CDR3 nucleotides are TGTGCCAGCAGGCGACAGGTGGAAGAGACCCAGTACTTC. It yields the protein CASRRQVEETQYF.

This clonotype was seen many times. The CDR3 is CASSPPGGGSGANVLTF. The CDR3 region has the DNA TGTGCCAGCAGCCCCCCCGGCGGGGGATCCGGGGCCAACGTCCTGACTTTC. The V call is TRBV28, the J call TRBJ2-6; 7 nucleotides agree with TRBD2. V was clipped by 6 bases and J by 4 bases; unmatched bases: 12. The CDR3 is 17 residues long. Germline V gene sequence: CDR1 MDHEN, CDR2 SYDVKM.

This clonotype occurred a few times. The chain carries TRBV30 and TRBJ2-1; 9 nucleotides agree with TRBD1. Germline-derived CDR1 and CDR2 are GTSNPN and SVGIG (reference sequence). V trimming: 0 bases; J trimming: 3 bases; junction bases outside the gene matches: 3. The CDR3 totals 15 residues. This chain's CDR3 is CAWSVGQGIYNEQFF. CDR3 DNA sequence: TGTGCCTGGAGTGTGGGACAGGGCATCTACAATGAGCAGTTCTTC.

This clonotype has just a few counts. The rearrangement links TRBV6-2 or TRBV6-3 to TRBJ2-7; TRBD2 matches 11 bases. The CDR3 contains 16 residues. Germline CDR1 is MNHEY and CDR2 is SVGEGT. The trim removed 6 bases at V and 5 bases at J, leaving 12 bases unmatched. CDR3 region: CASRGDSFSGRDEQYF. CDR3 nucleotide sequence: TGTGCCAGCAGGGGAGACTCGTTTAGCGGGAGGGACGAGCAGTACTTC.

This clonotype was observed a few times. The chain uses TRBV11-1 and TRBJ2-1; 13 bases are shared with TRBD2. The V gene end was trimmed by 5 bases and the J gene end by 7 bases; junction bases not matched to a gene: 5. Per the germline V gene, CDR1 is SGHAT and CDR2 is FQDESV (reference sequence). This CDR3 has 15 amino acids. The CDR3 here is CASSRTSGSWNEQFF. As DNA, the CDR3 is TGTGCCAGCAGCCGGACTAGCGGGAGTTGGAATGAGCAGTTCTTC.

This clonotype has at least ten counts. The rearrangement links TRBV20-1 to TRBJ2-7, with D hard to call. Germline V gene data show CDR1 as DFQATT and CDR2 as SNEGSKA (reference sequence). V lost 3 bases and J lost 0, with 12 bases in between. The CDR3 loop spans 14 amino acids. CDR3 DNA: TGCAGTGCTAGTAATCAGGTCTTCTCCTACGAGCAGTACTTC. Translation gives CSASNQVFSYEQYF.